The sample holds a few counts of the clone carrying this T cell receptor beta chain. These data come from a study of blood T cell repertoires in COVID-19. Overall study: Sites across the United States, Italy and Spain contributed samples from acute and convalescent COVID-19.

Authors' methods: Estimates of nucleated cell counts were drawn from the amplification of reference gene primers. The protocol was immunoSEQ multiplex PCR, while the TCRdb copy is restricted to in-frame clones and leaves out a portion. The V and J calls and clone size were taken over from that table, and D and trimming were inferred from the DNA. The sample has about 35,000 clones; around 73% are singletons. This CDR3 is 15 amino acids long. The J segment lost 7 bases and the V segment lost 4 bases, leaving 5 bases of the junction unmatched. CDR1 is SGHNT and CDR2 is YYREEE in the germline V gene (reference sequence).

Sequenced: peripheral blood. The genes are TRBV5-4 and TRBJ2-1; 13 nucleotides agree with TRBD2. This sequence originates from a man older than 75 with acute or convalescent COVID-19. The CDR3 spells CASSKTSGGSNEQFF. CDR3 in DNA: TGTGCCAGCAGCAAGACTAGCGGGGGGTCTAATGAGCAGTTCTTC.